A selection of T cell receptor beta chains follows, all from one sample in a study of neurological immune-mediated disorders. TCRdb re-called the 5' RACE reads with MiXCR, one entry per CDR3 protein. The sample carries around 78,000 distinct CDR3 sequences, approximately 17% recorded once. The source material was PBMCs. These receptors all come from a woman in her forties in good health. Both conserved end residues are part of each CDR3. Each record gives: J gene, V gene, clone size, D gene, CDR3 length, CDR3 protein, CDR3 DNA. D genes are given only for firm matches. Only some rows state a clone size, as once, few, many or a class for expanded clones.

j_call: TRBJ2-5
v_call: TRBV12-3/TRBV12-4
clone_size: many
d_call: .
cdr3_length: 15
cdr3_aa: CASSLIGQYQETQYF
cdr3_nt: TGTGCCAGCAGTTTAATAGGACAGTACCAAGAGACCCAGTACTTC

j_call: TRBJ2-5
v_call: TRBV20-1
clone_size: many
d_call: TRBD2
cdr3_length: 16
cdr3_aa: CSAFLAGGGDGETQYF
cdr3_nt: TGCAGTGCTTTTCTAGCGGGGGGCGGGGACGGGGAGACCCAGTACTTC

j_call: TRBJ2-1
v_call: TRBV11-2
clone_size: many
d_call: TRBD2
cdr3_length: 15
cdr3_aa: CASHGLAGGPNEQFF
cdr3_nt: TGTGCCAGCCATGGTCTAGCGGGGGGGCCGAATGAGCAGTTCTTC

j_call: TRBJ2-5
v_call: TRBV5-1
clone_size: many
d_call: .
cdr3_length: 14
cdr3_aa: CASSWRKGPETQYF
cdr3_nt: TGCGCCAGCAGCTGGCGAAAAGGGCCAGAGACCCAGTACTTC

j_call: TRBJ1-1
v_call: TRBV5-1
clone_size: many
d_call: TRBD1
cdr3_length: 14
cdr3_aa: CASSLDTGGTEAFF
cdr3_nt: TGCGCCAGCAGCTTGGATACAGGGGGCACTGAAGCTTTCTTT

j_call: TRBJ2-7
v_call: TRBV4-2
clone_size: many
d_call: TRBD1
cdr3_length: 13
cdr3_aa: CASRGQGADEQYF
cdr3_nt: TGTGCCAGCAGGGGACAGGGGGCCGACGAGCAGTACTTC

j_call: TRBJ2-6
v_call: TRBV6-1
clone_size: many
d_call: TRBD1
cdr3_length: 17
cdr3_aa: CASSGGQGAPGANVLTF
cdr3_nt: TGTGCCAGCAGTGGGGGGCAGGGGGCGCCTGGGGCCAACGTCCTGACTTTC

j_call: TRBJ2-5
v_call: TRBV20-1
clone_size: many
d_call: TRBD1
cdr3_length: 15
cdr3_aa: CSAAIGQGKQETQYF
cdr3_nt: TGCAGTGCCGCTATAGGACAGGGGAAGCAAGAGACCCAGTACTTC

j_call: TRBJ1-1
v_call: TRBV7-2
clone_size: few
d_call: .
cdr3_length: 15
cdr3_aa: CASSLAAHMNTEAFF
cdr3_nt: TGTGCCAGCAGCTTAGCGGCACATATGAACACTGAAGCTTTCTTT

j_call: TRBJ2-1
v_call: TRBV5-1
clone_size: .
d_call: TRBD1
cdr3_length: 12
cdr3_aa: CASSSGGREQFF
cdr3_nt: TGCGCCAGCAGCTCAGGGGGCAGGGAGCAGTTCTTC

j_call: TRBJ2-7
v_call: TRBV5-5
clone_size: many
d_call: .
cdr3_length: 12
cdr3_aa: CASSLENYEQYF
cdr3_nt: TGTGCCAGCAGCTTGGAAAACTACGAGCAGTACTTC

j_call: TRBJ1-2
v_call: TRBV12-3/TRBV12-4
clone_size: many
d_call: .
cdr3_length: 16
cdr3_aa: CAAGLLRGPGTYGYTF
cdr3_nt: TGTGCCGCAGGACTCCTACGGGGCCCCGGGACCTATGGCTACACCTTC

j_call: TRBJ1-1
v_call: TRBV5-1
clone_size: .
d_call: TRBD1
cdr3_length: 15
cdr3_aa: CASRHPDRARTEALF
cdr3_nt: TGCGCCAGCAGGCACCCGGACAGGGCAAGAACTGAAGCTCTCTTT

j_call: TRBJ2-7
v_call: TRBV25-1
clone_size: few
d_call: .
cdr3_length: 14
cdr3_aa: CASSENDYTSEQYF
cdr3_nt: TGTGCCAGCAGTGAAAATGATTACACATCCGAGCAGTACTTC

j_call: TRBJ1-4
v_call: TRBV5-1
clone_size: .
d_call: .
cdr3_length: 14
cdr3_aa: CASSGGGFGEKLFF
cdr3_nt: TGCGCCAGCAGCGGAGGGGGTTTCGGTGAAAAACTGTTTTTT

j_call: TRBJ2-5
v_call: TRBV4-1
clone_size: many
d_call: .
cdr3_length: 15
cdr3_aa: CASSQDRGLQETQYF
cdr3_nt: TGCGCCAGCAGCCAAGATAGGGGACTTCAAGAGACCCAGTACTTC

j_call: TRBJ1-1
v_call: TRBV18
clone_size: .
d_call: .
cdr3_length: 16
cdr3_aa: CASSPLSSRQTTEAFF
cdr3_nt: TGTGCCAGCTCACCCCTTAGTTCTCGACAGACTACTGAAGCTTTCTTT

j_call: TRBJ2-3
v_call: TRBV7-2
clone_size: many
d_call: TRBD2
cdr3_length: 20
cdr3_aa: CASSLVSRLAGGRSTDTQYF
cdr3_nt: TGTGCCAGCAGCTTAGTTTCGCGACTAGCGGGGGGCAGATCCACAGATACGCAGTATTTT

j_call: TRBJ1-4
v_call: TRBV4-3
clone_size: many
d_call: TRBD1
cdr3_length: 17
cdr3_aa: CASSQDLLGTGVEKLFF
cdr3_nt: TGCGCCAGCAGCCAAGATCTATTAGGGACAGGGGTTGAAAAACTGTTTTTT

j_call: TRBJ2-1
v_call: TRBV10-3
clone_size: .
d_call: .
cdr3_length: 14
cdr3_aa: CAISDPDSNNEQFF
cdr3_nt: TGTGCCATCAGTGACCCGGACAGCAACAATGAGCAGTTCTTC

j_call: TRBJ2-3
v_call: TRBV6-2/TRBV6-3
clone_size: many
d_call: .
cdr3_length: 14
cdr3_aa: CASSRWSGADTQYF
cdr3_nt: TGTGCCAGCAGTCGGTGGAGCGGCGCAGATACGCAGTATTTT

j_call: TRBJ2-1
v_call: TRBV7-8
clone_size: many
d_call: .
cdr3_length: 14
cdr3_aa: CASSFPLEGNEQFF
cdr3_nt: TGTGCCAGCAGCTTCCCCTTAGAAGGCAATGAGCAGTTCTTC

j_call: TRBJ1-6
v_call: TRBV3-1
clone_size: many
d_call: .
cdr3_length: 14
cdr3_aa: CASSQAAGNSPLHF
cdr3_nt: TGTGCCAGCAGCCAAGCGGCTGGGAATTCACCCCTCCACTTT

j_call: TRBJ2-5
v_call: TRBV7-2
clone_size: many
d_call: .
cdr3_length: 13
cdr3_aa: CASSAGSQETQYF
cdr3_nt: TGTGCCAGCAGCGCGGGAAGCCAAGAGACCCAGTACTTC

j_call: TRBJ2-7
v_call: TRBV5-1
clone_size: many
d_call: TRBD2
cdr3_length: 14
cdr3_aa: CASSNAGRGYEQYF
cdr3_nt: TGCGCCAGCAGCAACGCCGGGAGGGGCTACGAGCAGTACTTC

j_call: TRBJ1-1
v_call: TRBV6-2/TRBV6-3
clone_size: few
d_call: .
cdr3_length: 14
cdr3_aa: CASSYDLQNTEAFF
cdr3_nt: TGTGCCAGCAGTTACGACCTACAGAACACTGAAGCTTTCTTT

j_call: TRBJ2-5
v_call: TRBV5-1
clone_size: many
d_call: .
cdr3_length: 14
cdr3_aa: CASSLRGGTETQYF
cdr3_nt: TGCGCCAGCAGCTTGAGGGGGGGCACGGAGACCCAGTACTTC

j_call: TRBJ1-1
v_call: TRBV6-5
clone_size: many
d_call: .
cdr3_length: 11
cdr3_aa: CASRRNTEAFF
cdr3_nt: TGTGCCAGCAGAAGGAACACTGAAGCTTTCTTT

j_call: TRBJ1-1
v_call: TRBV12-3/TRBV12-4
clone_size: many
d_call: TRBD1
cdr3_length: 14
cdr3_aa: CASSPGGKGARAFF
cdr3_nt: TGTGCCAGCAGCCCCGGGGGGAAGGGGGCTAGAGCTTTCTTT

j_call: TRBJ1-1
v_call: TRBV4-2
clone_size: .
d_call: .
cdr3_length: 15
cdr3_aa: CASSNNREGDTEAFF
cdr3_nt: TGTGCCAGCAGCAATAACAGGGAAGGTGACACTGAAGCTTTCTTT

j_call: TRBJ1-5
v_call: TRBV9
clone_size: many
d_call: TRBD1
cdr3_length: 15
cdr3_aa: CASSADPTGAQPQHF
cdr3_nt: TGTGCCAGCAGCGCCGATCCGACAGGGGCTCAGCCCCAGCATTTT

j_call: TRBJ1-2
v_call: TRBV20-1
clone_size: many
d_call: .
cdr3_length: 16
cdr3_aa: CSAPRQLPGSNYGYTF
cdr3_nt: TGCAGTGCTCCTCGACAGCTACCCGGTTCTAACTATGGCTACACCTTC

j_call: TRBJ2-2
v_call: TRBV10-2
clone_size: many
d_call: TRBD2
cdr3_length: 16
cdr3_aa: CASYPLAGPNTGELFF
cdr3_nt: TGCGCCAGTTATCCGTTAGCGGGACCGAACACCGGGGAGCTGTTTTTT

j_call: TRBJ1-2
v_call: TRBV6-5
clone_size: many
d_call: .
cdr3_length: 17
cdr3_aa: CASSYKTTPAHNYGYTF
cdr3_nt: TGTGCCAGCAGTTACAAAACAACGCCGGCACACAACTATGGCTACACCTTC

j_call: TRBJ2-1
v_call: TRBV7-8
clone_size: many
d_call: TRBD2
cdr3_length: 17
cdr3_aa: CASSLRASGGAYNEQFF
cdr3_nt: TGTGCCAGCAGCCTCCGGGCTAGCGGGGGGGCCTACAATGAGCAGTTCTTC

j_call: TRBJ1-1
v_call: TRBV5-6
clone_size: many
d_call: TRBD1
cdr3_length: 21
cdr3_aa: CASSLTRLGQGRGRMNTEAFF
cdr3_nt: TGTGCCAGCAGCTTAACGAGGTTGGGACAGGGGCGCGGGAGGATGAACACTGAAGCTTTCTTT

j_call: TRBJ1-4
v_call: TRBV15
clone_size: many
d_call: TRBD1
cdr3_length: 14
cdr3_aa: CATIRQGPNEKLFF
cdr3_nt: TGTGCCACCATCCGACAGGGCCCTAATGAAAAACTGTTTTTT

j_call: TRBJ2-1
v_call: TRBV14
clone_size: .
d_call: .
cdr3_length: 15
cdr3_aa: CASSRRRGLSYEQFF
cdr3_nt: TGTGCCAGCAGCCGTCGGCGGGGGCTCTCCTATGAGCAGTTCTTC

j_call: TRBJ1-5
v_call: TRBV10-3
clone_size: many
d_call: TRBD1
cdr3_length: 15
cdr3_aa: CAISQPGGRNQPQHF
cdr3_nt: TGTGCCATCAGTCAACCAGGGGGCCGAAATCAGCCCCAGCATTTT

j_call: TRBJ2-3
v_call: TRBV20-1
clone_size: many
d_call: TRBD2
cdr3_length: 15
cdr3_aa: CSARDLAGGWDTQYF
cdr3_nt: TGCAGTGCTAGAGATCTAGCGGGGGGTTGGGATACGCAGTATTTT

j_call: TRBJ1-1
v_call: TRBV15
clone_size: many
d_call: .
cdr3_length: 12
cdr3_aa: CATSFGNTEAFF
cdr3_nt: TGTGCCACCAGCTTCGGGAACACTGAAGCTTTCTTT

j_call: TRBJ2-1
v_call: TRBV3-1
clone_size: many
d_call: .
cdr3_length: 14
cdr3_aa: CASSPTGGHPRQFF
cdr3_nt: TGTGCCAGCAGCCCCACGGGGGGCCACCCGCGGCAGTTCTTC

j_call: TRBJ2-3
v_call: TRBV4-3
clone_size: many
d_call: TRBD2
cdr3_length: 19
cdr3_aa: CASSQDSVVAGRSTDTQYF
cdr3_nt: TGCGCCAGCAGCCAAGATTCTGTGGTAGCGGGGAGAAGCACAGATACGCAGTATTTT

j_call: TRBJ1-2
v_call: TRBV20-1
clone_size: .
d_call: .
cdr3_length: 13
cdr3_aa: CSASGGGPYGYTF
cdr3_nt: TGCAGTGCTAGTGGGGGGGGACCCTATGGCTACACCTTC

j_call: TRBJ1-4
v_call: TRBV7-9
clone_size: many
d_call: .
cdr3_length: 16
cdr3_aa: CASSLGHFATNEKLFF
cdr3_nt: TGTGCCAGCAGCTTAGGACATTTTGCAACTAATGAAAAACTGTTTTTT